The 32 T cell receptor beta chains given below trace back to one sample, sequenced in a study of human T cells and chemical hapten exposure. TCRdb processed the RACE reads anew with MiXCR; each CDR3 protein has one entry. The sample records roughly 260,000 distinct CDR3 sequences, 7% to 10% being singletons. Time point indicated: pre-sensitization, week 0. Treatment reported: therapeutic diphenylcyclopropenone sensitization with weekly scalp DPC. Sequences were derived from whole blood, sampled in connection with sensitization to the hapten diphenylcyclopropenone (DPC). All receptors derive from a woman in her forties with alopecia areata. Some clones in this sample may be carry-over from other donors' samples.

This clonotype was observed a handful of times. The rearrangement joins TRBV6-6 to TRBJ1-1, with a possible D match to TRBD1 (5 bases). The CDR3 extends over 13 amino acids. V was pared by 8 bases and J by 10 bases, with 20 bases between. From germline, CDR1 is MNHNY and CDR2 SVGAGI (reference sequence). The CDR3: CASSRGAPGVAFF. For the CDR3, the DNA is TGTGCCAGCTCCCGCGGGGCGCCGGGTGTAGCTTTCTTT.

In its sample, this clonotype was seen many times. The chain is built from TRBV6-5 and TRBJ1-1; unclear D gene. CDR3 length: 16 amino acids. V lost 7 bases and J 4 bases, leaving 22 bases between the germline ends. CDR1 MNHEY and CDR2 SVGAGI come from the germline V gene. CDR3 coding DNA: TGTGCCAGCAAACGGGGATACGGACTGGCGGTCACTGAAGCTTTCTTT. The encoded protein is CASKRGYGLAVTEAFF.

In its sample, this clonotype was seen a few times. This rearrangement joins TRBV16 to TRBJ1-1; D unclear. Trimming took off 4 bases at V and 11 bases at J, with 11 bases between the two ends. Germline V gene lookup returns CDR1 KGHSY and CDR2 FQNENV. The CDR3 contains 11 residues. CDR3 loop: CASSRRGGAFF. The CDR3 nucleotides read TGTGCCAGCAGCCGCCGGGGAGGGGCTTTCTTT.

This clonotype has just a few counts. The gene calls are TRBV4-2 and TRBJ2-6, with D uncertain. The V and J ends lost 1 base and 0 bases respectively, with 10 bases between them. The germline V gene encodes CDR1 LGHNA and CDR2 YNFKEQ. The CDR3 runs to 17 residues. Here the CDR3 reads CASSQASSISGANVLTF. The DNA of the CDR3 is TGTGCCAGCAGCCAAGCCAGTTCGATCTCTGGGGCCAACGTCCTGACTTTC.

The chain uses TRBV6-2 or TRBV6-3 and TRBJ1-1; possibly TRBD1 for D (6 bases). The length of the CDR3 is 14 residues. V gave up 6 bases and J gave up 5 bases, with 16 bases separating them. Germline assignment: CDR1 MNHEY and CDR2 SVGEGT. CDR3 protein: CASSQQGSGTEAFF. The CDR3, as DNA: TGTGCCAGCAGCCAACAGGGAAGTGGGACTGAAGCTTTCTTT.

In its sample, this clonotype was seen a few times. Here the CDR3 reads CSAELAAQETQYF. In DNA, the CDR3 is TGCAGTGCTGAACTAGCGGCCCAAGAGACCCAGTACTTC. This chain connects TRBV20-1 to TRBJ2-5; 8 bases map to TRBD2. The germline gives CDR1 DFQATT, CDR2 SNEGSKA (reference sequence). Trimming cost V 5 bases and J 1 base; bases outside gene matches: 3. CDR3 length: 13 amino acids.

The chain's CDR3 is CASSYLAAGSQPQHF. The CDR3 nucleotides read TGTGCCAGTAGTTACCTCGCGGCAGGGAGCCAGCCCCAGCATTTT. The rearrangement joins TRBV19 to TRBJ1-5; D may be TRBD1 (5 bases). CDR1 and CDR2 from the germline V gene are LNHDA and SQIVND (reference sequence). V gave up 5 bases and J gave up 7 bases, with 18 bases separating them. The CDR3 length is 15 residues.

This clonotype was seen a few times. The CDR3 DNA is TGCGCCAGCAGCTTGGGGACTAGCGGGAGTCTCTCCTACAATGAGCAGTTCTTC. Protein: CASSLGTSGSLSYNEQFF. The genes are TRBV5-1 and TRBJ2-1; 13 nucleotides align to TRBD2. Germline values: CDR1 SGHRS, CDR2 YFSETQ. The CDR3 totals 18 residues. After removal of 0 bases from V and 0 bases from J, the junction contained 3 bases not matched to a gene.

V and J are TRBV9 and TRBJ2-7; 10 nucleotides agree with TRBD2. The CDR3 is 18 amino acids. J lost 5 bases, V lost 1 base, and 15 bases had no gene match. The V gene's germline CDR1 is SGDLS and CDR2 YYNGEE. CDR3 region: CASSVTPSVAGGPDEQYF. CDR3 coding DNA: TGTGCCAGCAGCGTAACTCCGTCTGTAGCGGGAGGACCGGACGAGCAGTACTTC.

This clonotype was seen a few times. The chain employs TRBV12-3 or TRBV12-4 and TRBJ1-4, with D unresolved. Trimming took off 6 bases at V and 4 bases at J, with 18 bases between the two ends. The CDR3 loop spans 16 amino acids. This chain's CDR3 is CASSQNRVELNEKLFF. The CDR3 DNA reads TGTGCCAGCAGCCAGAACAGAGTGGAGCTTAATGAAAAACTGTTTTTT.

This chain uses TRBV11-3 with TRBJ2-3; the match to TRBD2 covers 10 bases. Germline V gene lookup returns CDR1 SGHNT and CDR2 YENEEA. V shed 4 bases and J 2 bases; nucleotides not matched to a gene: 3. This CDR3 comprises 15 residues. The CDR3: CASSSSGRDTDTQYF. The CDR3 DNA reads TGTGCCAGCAGCTCCAGCGGGAGGGACACAGATACGCAGTATTTT.

This clonotype occurred many times. The J gene is TRBJ1-2, the V gene TRBV4-2; possible D gene TRBD1, 5 bases. CDR1 is LGHNA and CDR2 is YNFKEQ in the germline V gene. This CDR3 is built from 14 residues. Trimming removed 0 bases at V and 6 bases at J, with 11 bases between. The CDR3 sequence is CASSQDLGRDGYTF. The DNA for the CDR3 is TGTGCCAGCAGCCAAGATTTGGGCAGGGATGGCTACACCTTC.

This clonotype was detected only a few times. The V call is TRBV6-2 or TRBV6-3, the J call TRBJ2-5; TRBD2 agrees at 7 bases. Per germline, CDR1 MNHEY and CDR2 SVGEGT. The CDR3 has 17 residues. The trim removed 5 bases at V and 1 base at J, leaving 13 bases unmatched. CDR3 region: CASSPGRPGLRQETQYF. CDR3 nucleotide sequence: TGTGCCAGCAGTCCCGGACGGCCGGGACTACGCCAAGAGACCCAGTACTTC.

This clonotype has only a few counts. The genes are TRBV5-1 and TRBJ1-1; 8 bases align to TRBD1. There are 14 residues in the CDR3. Per germline, CDR1 SGHRS and CDR2 YFSETQ. J gave up 5 bases and V 3 bases, and 6 bases lay outside the gene matches. CDR3 bases: TGCGCCAGCAGCTCTACAGGGGGAGAAACTGAAGCTTTCTTT. Its protein product is CASSSTGGETEAFF.

The rearrangement links TRBV6-5 to TRBJ1-1, with a possible D match to TRBD1 (6 bases). The length of the CDR3 is 16 residues. Per the germline V gene, CDR1 is MNHEY and CDR2 is SVGAGI. Trimming shortened V by 6 bases and J by 1 base, and 18 bases separated the two germline ends. Written as DNA, the CDR3 is TGTGCCAGCAGGTCGGGAGGGGACACCCGGAACACTGAAGCTTTCTTT. It specifies CASRSGGDTRNTEAFF.

Comments on this clonotype: A read error may explain this, as a much larger clone is one base away. The chain recombines TRBV6-2 or TRBV6-3 with TRBJ2-3, with a tentative D call TRBD1 (5 bases). Germline lookup yields CDR1 MNHEY and CDR2 SVGEGT. This CDR3 comprises 13 residues. This CDR3 reads CVSSYSKGHTQYF. CDR3 nucleotide sequence: TGTGTCAGCAGTTACTCGAAGGGGCATACGCAGTATTTT.

Concerning this clonotype itself: No conserved phenylalanine or tryptophan is present at the end of the CDR3, so a read error is the likely explanation. Here the CDR3 reads CASRYNPGDTEAFL. The CDR3, as DNA: TGTGCCAGCAGATACAACCCAGGGGACACTGAAGCTTTCCTT. The rearrangement links TRBV7-9 to TRBJ1-1, with a weak D call TRBD1 (6 bases). Trimming shortened V by 6 bases and J by 3 bases, and 14 bases separated the two germline ends. The V gene's germline CDR1 is SEHNR and CDR2 FQNEAQ (reference sequence). The CDR3 is 14 residues long.

The chain carries TRBV29-1 and TRBJ1-1; no definite D call. This CDR3 spans 15 amino acids. The V and J ends lost 4 bases and 2 bases respectively, with 17 bases between them. Germline V gene lookup returns CDR1 SQVTM and CDR2 ANQGSEA. CDR3 region: CSVGATSVPNTEAFF. For the CDR3, the DNA is TGCAGCGTTGGAGCAACTTCTGTCCCCAACACTGAAGCTTTCTTT.

The gene calls are TRBV28 and TRBJ1-5; D gene ambiguous. This CDR3 region has 14 residues. Between the trimmed V and J ends, which lost 8 bases and 7 bases, there was a span of 18 bases. CDR1 is MDHEN, CDR2 SYDVKM, per germline. CDR3 DNA sequence: TGTGCCAGCCTTTCCCCTGTGGCTCGGCAGCCCCAGCATTTT. This translates into CASLSPVARQPQHF.

J is TRBJ2-6 and V is TRBV29-1; 7 bases map to TRBD1. J was trimmed by 2 bases and V by 7 bases; bases with no gene match: 5. CDR3 size: 14 residues. Germline-derived CDR1 and CDR2 are SQVTM and ANQGSEA. DNA of the CDR3: TGCAGCGCGCGACAGGGAACTGGGGCCAACGTCCTGACTTTC. Protein sequence: CSARQGTGANVLTF.

The sample holds a few counts of this clonotype. The CDR3 coding sequence is TGTGCCACCAGTGAGAGGGCGGGAAACTACAATGAGCAGTTCTTC. Encoded protein: CATSERAGNYNEQFF. The rearrangement links TRBV24-1 to TRBJ2-1; a possible D gene is TRBD2 (6 bases). CDR3 length equals 15 residues. Between the trimmed V and J ends, which lost 4 bases and 3 bases, there was a span of 12 bases. Per the germline V gene, CDR1 is KGHDR and CDR2 is SFDVKD.

The CDR3 loop reads CASSYDMSSGNTIYF. CDR3 in DNA: TGTGCCAGCAGCTACGACATGAGCTCTGGAAACACCATATATTTT. The V call is TRBV12-3 or TRBV12-4, the J call TRBJ1-3, with no clear D. V dropped 6 bases and J dropped 0 bases, with 12 bases sitting between them. This CDR3 contains 15 residues.

There are many counts of this clonotype. This sequence joins TRBV10-3 and TRBJ1-5; 7 nucleotides agree with TRBD1. The CDR3 extends over 16 amino acids. J was trimmed by 1 base and V by 3 bases; bases with no gene match: 6. Germline CDR1 reads ENHRY; CDR2 reads SYGVKD. CDR3 nucleotides: TGTGCCATCAGTGATAAGGGGGCGCGGAGCAATCAGCCCCAGCATTTT. Its translation: CAISDKGARSNQPQHF.

Relative to its sample, this clonotype is medium-sized. The chain couples TRBV2 to TRBJ1-2; possibly TRBD1 for D (5 bases). The CDR3 has 11 amino acids. Germline CDR1 SNHLY, CDR2 FYNNEI. With 6 bases removed from V and 8 bases from J, the gap between germline ends came to 10 bases. The CDR3 DNA sequence: TGTGCCAGCAGGAGGGGTCGCGGCTACACCTTC. Encoded protein: CASRRGRGYTF.

The chain carries TRBV4-2 and TRBJ2-7; 8 nucleotides align to TRBD2. Germline CDR1 LGHNA, CDR2 YNFKEQ. The CDR3 extends over 15 amino acids. V lost 0 bases and J lost 2; bases outside the gene matches: 3. The CDR3 bases are TGTGCCAGCAGCCAAGAGACTAGCGCAACCTACGAGCAGTACTTC. Translating it yields CASSQETSATYEQYF.

This chain joins TRBV29-1 and TRBJ2-3, with 9 positions matching TRBD1. Per the germline V gene, CDR1 is SQVTM and CDR2 is ANQGSEA. Losses at the gene ends were 8 bases for V and 5 bases for J; bases not matched to a gene: 8. The CDR3 loop spans 13 amino acids. The CDR3 DNA reads TGCAGCACCCCGGGACAGGGCGGAGATACGCAGTATTTT. Translation: CSTPGQGGDTQYF.

This clonotype was observed a few times. The genes are TRBV12-3 or TRBV12-4 and TRBJ1-1; tentative D call: TRBD1 (5 bases). Deletions cut 6 bases from V and 0 bases from J, with 11 bases between. The CDR3 loop spans 14 amino acids. The CDR3 protein is CASRAGTLNTEAFF. In DNA form, the CDR3 reads TGTGCCAGCAGAGCCGGGACCCTGAACACTGAAGCTTTCTTT.

The table lists this clonotype with a few counts. The rearrangement links TRBV7-9 to TRBJ1-1; 8 bases line up with TRBD1. Germline trimming cut 4 bases from V and 4 bases from J; bases unmatched to any gene: 8. The CDR3 is made up of 15 amino acids. Looked up from germline, CDR1 is SEHNR and CDR2 is FQNEAQ (reference sequence). The CDR3 nucleotides read TGTGCCAGCAGCTCCCGACAGGGGTCGAGCACTGAAGCTTTCTTT. Its protein is CASSSRQGSSTEAFF.

The gene calls are TRBV5-4 and TRBJ2-2; tentative D call: TRBD1 (5 bases). The CDR3 totals 16 residues. V was pared by 0 bases and J by 1 base, with 10 bases between. CDR1 SGHNT and CDR2 YYREEE come from the germline V gene (reference sequence). Written as DNA, the CDR3 is TGTGCCAGCAGCTTGGCGGCAGGACAGAACACCGGGGAGCTGTTTTTT. Protein: CASSLAAGQNTGELFF. Full variable domain (outside the CDR3, taken from reference TRBV5-4 and TRBJ2-2): ETGVTQSPTHLIKTRGQQVTLRCSSQSGHNTVSWYQQALGQGPQFIFQYYREEENGRGNFPPRFSGLQFPNYSSELNVNALELDDSALYLCASSLAAGQNTGELFFGEGSRLTVL.

The CDR3 reads CASSPSRGSTDTQYF. CDR3 coding DNA: TGTGCCAGCAGCCCCTCTCGCGGGAGCACAGATACGCAGTATTTT. The chain is built from TRBV7-3 and TRBJ2-3; possible D gene TRBD2, 5 bases. Germline CDR1 is SGHTA and CDR2 is FQGTGA. With 5 bases removed from V and 0 bases from J, the gap between germline ends came to 12 bases. CDR3 length: 15 amino acids.

This clonotype came up many times. This sequence joins TRBV20-1 and TRBJ1-2, with unresolved D. The CDR3 length is 11 residues. Germline lookup yields CDR1 DFQATT and CDR2 SNEGSKA (reference sequence). Deletions cut 8 bases from V and 2 bases from J, with 9 bases between. CDR3 amino acids: CSTEFNYGYTF. As DNA, the CDR3 is TGCAGTACGGAGTTCAACTATGGCTACACCTTC.

The V and J genes are TRBV27 and TRBJ2-2, with 10 bases aligning to TRBD1. Germline-derived CDR1 and CDR2 are MNHEY and SMNVEV (reference sequence). V lost 7 bases and J lost 4; bases outside the gene matches: 9. The CDR3 covers 16 residues. The CDR3 region has the DNA TGTGCCAGCAACCCGACAGGGGGCCATAGCACCGGGGAGCTGTTTTTT. It encodes CASNPTGGHSTGELFF.